This entry features one T cell receptor beta chain sequence. This entry belongs to a study of blood T cell repertoires in COVID-19. About the study: Specimens from acute and convalescent COVID-19 originated in the United States, Italy and Spain.

Patients in Seattle were enrolled during active infection, then followed longitudinally. In the original workflow: How many nucleated cells were present was estimated from reference gene primer amplification. Only in-frame clones appear in the TCRdb table, and some are missing; sequencing was by immunoSEQ multiplex PCR. The D gene and trimming were derived from the DNA, and the V and J assignments and clone size from that table. The table shows 350,000 or so clones, with roughly 86% occurring only once. CDR3 length equals 14 residues. With 1 base removed from V and 7 bases from J, the gap between germline ends came to 13 bases. The germline CDR1 and CDR2 sequences are ENHRY and SYGVKD.

The chain has TRBV10-3 and TRBJ1-1; tentatively, D is TRBD1 (6 bases). The sequencing sample was made of peripheral blood. This TCR came from a woman aged 30 to 39 with COVID-19, enrolled during active disease. The CDR3 nucleotides are TGTGCCATCAGTGAGTTGACAGGTGGTCTTGAAGCTTTCTTT. Its translation is CAISELTGGLEAFF.